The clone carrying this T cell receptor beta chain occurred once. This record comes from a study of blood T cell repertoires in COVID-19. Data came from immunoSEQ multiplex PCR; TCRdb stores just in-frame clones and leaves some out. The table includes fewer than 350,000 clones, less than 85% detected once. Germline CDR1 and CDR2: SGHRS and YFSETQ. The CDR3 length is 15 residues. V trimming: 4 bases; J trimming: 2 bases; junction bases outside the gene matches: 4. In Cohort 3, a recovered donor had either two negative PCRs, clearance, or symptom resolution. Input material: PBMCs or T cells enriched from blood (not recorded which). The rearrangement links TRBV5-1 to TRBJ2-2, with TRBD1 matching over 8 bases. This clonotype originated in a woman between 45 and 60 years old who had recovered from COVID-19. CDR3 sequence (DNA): TGCGCCAGCAGCGTGGACAGGGCCAACACCGGGGAGCTGTTTTTT. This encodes CASSVDRANTGELFF.